A selection of T cell receptor beta chains follows, all from one sample in a study of OX40 agonist ivuxolimab in advanced cancers. Sequencing was performed with immunoSEQ multiplex PCR; in TCRdb, only in-frame clones are kept and a portion is missing. The data hold 28,000 or so clones, with around four fifths observed a single time. Sequenced here: CD4+ or CD8+ T cells sorted from blood, sampled in a trial of the OX40 agonist ivuxolimab. All receptors come from an adult with an advanced solid tumor such as melanoma, head and neck, liver or kidney cancer. Each CDR3 is given with its conserved first and last residue. A D gene is named only where the DNA matches it firmly. The size field is filled for only some rows; it gives once, few, many or a size class.

J gene: TRBJ2-7; V gene: TRBV4-3; D gene: TRBD1; clone size: .; CDR3 protein: CASSQGQGDVYEQYF; CDR3 DNA: TGCGCCAGCAGCCAAGGGCAGGGGGACGTCTACGAGCAGTACTTC
J gene: TRBJ1-6; V gene: TRBV27; D gene: .; clone size: few; CDR3 protein: CASSSGGPLHF; CDR3 DNA: TGTGCCAGCAGTTCAGGCGGACCCCTCCACTTT
J gene: TRBJ2-3; V gene: TRBV13; D gene: TRBD2; clone size: .; CDR3 protein: CASSLGLAGGTDTQYF; CDR3 DNA: TGTGCCAGCAGCTTAGGCTTAGCGGGGGGCACAGATACGCAGTATTTT
J gene: TRBJ2-2; V gene: TRBV6-1; D gene: TRBD1; clone size: .; CDR3 protein: CASNQQGATGELFF; CDR3 DNA: TGTGCCAGCAACCAACAGGGGGCGACCGGGGAGCTGTTTTTT
J gene: TRBJ2-3; V gene: TRBV7-2; D gene: .; clone size: .; CDR3 protein: CASSRPSGTQYF; CDR3 DNA: TGTGCCAGCAGCAGGCCCTCGGGTACGCAGTATTTT
J gene: TRBJ2-1; V gene: TRBV2; D gene: .; clone size: .; CDR3 protein: CASSELGQTLYNEQFF; CDR3 DNA: TGTGCCAGCAGTGAACTAGGGCAGACTTTATACAATGAGCAGTTCTTC
J gene: TRBJ2-1; V gene: TRBV11-2; D gene: TRBD2; clone size: .; CDR3 protein: CASSRVRTSVYEQFF; CDR3 DNA: TGTGCCAGCAGCAGAGTACGGACTAGCGTTTATGAGCAGTTCTTC
J gene: TRBJ1-2; V gene: TRBV19; D gene: .; clone size: .; CDR3 protein: CASSIGGMGPNYGYTF; CDR3 DNA: TGTGCCAGTAGTATAGGTGGTATGGGACCTAACTATGGCTACACCTTC
J gene: TRBJ1-3; V gene: TRBV30; D gene: .; clone size: .; CDR3 protein: CAWKWIGNTIYF; CDR3 DNA: TGTGCCTGGAAGTGGATCGGAAACACCATATATTTT
J gene: TRBJ1-2; V gene: TRBV5-4; D gene: TRBD1; clone size: .; CDR3 protein: CASSFGGQGDGYTF; CDR3 DNA: TGTGCCAGCAGCTTTGGTGGACAGGGGGATGGCTACACCTTC
J gene: TRBJ2-1; V gene: TRBV7-7; D gene: TRBD1; clone size: .; CDR3 protein: CASSEDRGRTHEQFF; CDR3 DNA: TGTGCTAGCAGCGAGGACAGGGGGCGTACCCATGAGCAGTTCTTC
J gene: TRBJ2-7; V gene: TRBV10-3; D gene: .; clone size: .; CDR3 protein: CAISETFYEQYF; CDR3 DNA: TGTGCCATCAGTGAGACGTTTTACGAGCAGTACTTC
J gene: TRBJ2-3; V gene: TRBV11-2; D gene: TRBD1; clone size: .; CDR3 protein: CASIPGTVRTDTQYF; CDR3 DNA: TGTGCCTCAATTCCGGGGACAGTTCGCACAGATACGCAGTATTTT
J gene: TRBJ1-4; V gene: TRBV4-1; D gene: .; clone size: few; CDR3 protein: CASSPQGNEKLFF; CDR3 DNA: TGCGCCAGCAGCCCACAGGGAAATGAAAAACTGTTTTTT
J gene: TRBJ1-1; V gene: TRBV11-2; D gene: .; clone size: .; CDR3 protein: CASTAWDSSMNTEAFF; CDR3 DNA: TGTGCCAGCACAGCTTGGGATTCTTCCATGAACACTGAAGCTTTCTTT
J gene: TRBJ2-4; V gene: TRBV2; D gene: TRBD2; clone size: .; CDR3 protein: CASREGLAGSKNIQYF; CDR3 DNA: TGTGCCAGCAGAGAAGGACTAGCGGGTTCCAAAAACATTCAGTACTTC
J gene: TRBJ1-6; V gene: TRBV27; D gene: .; clone size: .; CDR3 protein: CASSLASFGSPLHF; CDR3 DNA: TGTGCCAGCAGTTTAGCCAGCTTTGGTTCACCCCTCCACTTT
J gene: TRBJ2-7; V gene: TRBV6-5; D gene: TRBD2; clone size: .; CDR3 protein: CASSYAGGREQYF; CDR3 DNA: TGTGCCAGCAGTTACGCGGGGGGGCGCGAGCAGTACTTC
J gene: TRBJ2-1; V gene: TRBV6-5; D gene: .; clone size: .; CDR3 protein: CASTRSSYNEQFF; CDR3 DNA: TGTGCCAGCACCAGGAGCTCCTACAATGAGCAGTTCTTC
J gene: TRBJ2-7; V gene: TRBV11-2; D gene: .; clone size: .; CDR3 protein: CASTPQSGNYEQYF; CDR3 DNA: TGTGCCAGCACCCCCCAGTCCGGTAACTACGAGCAGTACTTC
J gene: TRBJ2-4; V gene: TRBV4-3; D gene: .; clone size: .; CDR3 protein: CASSLGLAKNIQYF; CDR3 DNA: TGCGCCAGCAGCCTGGGACTAGCCAAAAACATTCAGTACTTC
J gene: TRBJ2-6; V gene: TRBV7-8; D gene: .; clone size: .; CDR3 protein: CASSLGANVLTF; CDR3 DNA: TGTGCCAGCAGCCTTGGGGCCAACGTCCTGACTTTC
J gene: TRBJ1-2; V gene: TRBV7-9; D gene: .; clone size: medium-sized; CDR3 protein: CASSLSFHYGYTF; CDR3 DNA: TGTGCCAGCAGCTTATCCTTTCACTATGGCTACACCTTC
J gene: TRBJ1-1; V gene: TRBV4-3; D gene: .; clone size: .; CDR3 protein: CASSLSDGNTEAFF; CDR3 DNA: TGCGCCAGCAGCCTTTCGGACGGGAACACTGAAGCTTTCTTT
J gene: TRBJ1-2; V gene: TRBV6-5; D gene: .; clone size: .; CDR3 protein: CASSYSGAAGYGYTF; CDR3 DNA: TGTGCCAGCAGTTACTCAGGGGCCGCAGGCTATGGCTACACCTTC
J gene: TRBJ1-5; V gene: TRBV6-1; D gene: .; clone size: .; CDR3 protein: CASSELGGNQPQHF; CDR3 DNA: TGTGCCAGCAGTGAACTGGGAGGGAATCAGCCCCAGCATTTT
J gene: TRBJ2-7; V gene: TRBV9; D gene: TRBD1; clone size: .; CDR3 protein: CASSVEGAGDEQYF; CDR3 DNA: TGTGCCAGCAGCGTAGAGGGGGCCGGCGACGAGCAGTACTTC
J gene: TRBJ2-7; V gene: TRBV6-1; D gene: .; clone size: .; CDR3 protein: CASMAEVWLGEYF; CDR3 DNA: TGTGCCAGCATGGCTGAGGTCTGGCTGGGGGAGTACTTC
J gene: TRBJ2-5; V gene: TRBV11-3; D gene: .; clone size: .; CDR3 protein: CASSLETQYF; CDR3 DNA: TGTGCCAGCAGCTTAGAGACCCAGTACTTC
J gene: TRBJ1-5; V gene: TRBV30; D gene: .; clone size: once; CDR3 protein: CAWSALNNQPQHF; CDR3 DNA: TGTGCCTGGAGTGCTCTAAACAATCAGCCCCAGCATTTT
J gene: TRBJ1-4; V gene: TRBV6-5; D gene: .; clone size: .; CDR3 protein: CASGHGEGEKLFF; CDR3 DNA: TGTGCCAGCGGCCACGGGGAAGGTGAAAAACTGTTTTTT
J gene: TRBJ1-2; V gene: TRBV6-1; D gene: .; clone size: .; CDR3 protein: CASNQWAGLNYGYTF; CDR3 DNA: TGTGCCAGCAACCAATGGGCAGGGCTTAACTATGGCTACACCTTC
J gene: TRBJ2-7; V gene: TRBV18; D gene: TRBD1; clone size: few; CDR3 protein: CASSPPGQGSPYEQYF; CDR3 DNA: TGTGCCAGCTCACCACCGGGACAGGGCTCTCCCTACGAGCAGTACTTC
J gene: TRBJ1-1; V gene: TRBV4-1; D gene: .; clone size: .; CDR3 protein: CASSQVGGRTRGTEAFF; CDR3 DNA: TGCGCCAGCAGCCAAGTAGGCGGACGGACCCGGGGCACTGAAGCTTTCTTT
J gene: TRBJ1-4; V gene: TRBV7-9; D gene: .; clone size: .; CDR3 protein: CASSFSTNEKLFF; CDR3 DNA: TGTGCCAGCAGCTTTTCCACCAATGAAAAACTGTTTTTT
J gene: TRBJ2-5; V gene: TRBV9; D gene: TRBD2; clone size: .; CDR3 protein: CASSVRTGGKTQYF; CDR3 DNA: TGTGCCAGCAGCGTAAGGACGGGGGGAAAGACCCAGTACTTC
J gene: TRBJ2-7; V gene: TRBV10-2; D gene: TRBD1; clone size: .; CDR3 protein: CASSRGQGPYEQYF; CDR3 DNA: TGCGCCAGCAGTAGGGGACAGGGACCCTACGAGCAGTACTTC
J gene: TRBJ2-4; V gene: TRBV7-8; D gene: TRBD1; clone size: once; CDR3 protein: CASSLMGQGNIQYF; CDR3 DNA: TGTGCCAGCAGCCTAATGGGACAGGGAAACATTCAGTACTTC
J gene: TRBJ2-1; V gene: TRBV2; D gene: .; clone size: .; CDR3 protein: CASSEEFF; CDR3 DNA: TGTGCCAGCAGTGAAGAGTTCTTC
J gene: TRBJ2-7; V gene: TRBV10-3; D gene: .; clone size: few; CDR3 protein: CAISGPESTYEQYF; CDR3 DNA: TGTGCCATCAGTGGGCCAGAATCAACCTACGAGCAGTACTTC
J gene: TRBJ1-1; V gene: TRBV27; D gene: .; clone size: .; CDR3 protein: CASREGTATEAFF; CDR3 DNA: TGTGCCAGCAGGGAAGGAACGGCCACTGAAGCTTTCTTT
J gene: TRBJ1-3; V gene: TRBV5-5; D gene: .; clone size: .; CDR3 protein: CASSLGFEVGSGNTIYF; CDR3 DNA: TGTGCCAGCAGCTTGGGATTTGAGGTGGGCTCTGGAAACACCATATATTTT
J gene: TRBJ2-4; V gene: TRBV19; D gene: .; clone size: few; CDR3 protein: CASSIAGAVSKNIQYF; CDR3 DNA: TGTGCCAGTAGTATAGCCGGGGCCGTTTCCAAAAACATTCAGTACTTC
J gene: TRBJ2-1; V gene: TRBV7-6; D gene: .; clone size: .; CDR3 protein: CASSLRRVSYNEQFF; CDR3 DNA: TGTGCCAGCAGCTTACGAAGGGTGTCCTACAATGAGCAGTTCTTC
J gene: TRBJ1-6; V gene: TRBV19; D gene: TRBD1; clone size: .; CDR3 protein: CASSPSDRSNSPLHF; CDR3 DNA: TGTGCCAGTAGTCCCTCGGACAGGAGCAATTCACCCCTCCACTTT
J gene: TRBJ2-7; V gene: TRBV14; D gene: .; clone size: .; CDR3 protein: CASSQERFGGEQYF; CDR3 DNA: TGTGCCAGCAGCCAAGAACGGTTCGGGGGCGAGCAGTACTTC
J gene: TRBJ2-3; V gene: TRBV10-2; D gene: .; clone size: .; CDR3 protein: CASKSEGSTDTQYF; CDR3 DNA: TGCGCCAGCAAATCGGAAGGTTCCACAGATACGCAGTATTTT
J gene: TRBJ2-3; V gene: TRBV6-1; D gene: TRBD2; clone size: .; CDR3 protein: CASSDWLAGGPTDTQYF; CDR3 DNA: TGTGCCAGCAGTGACTGGCTAGCGGGGGGGCCAACAGATACGCAGTATTTT
J gene: TRBJ2-7; V gene: TRBV11-2; D gene: .; clone size: .; CDR3 protein: CASSLGGAGGYEQYF; CDR3 DNA: TGTGCCAGCAGCTTAGGGGGGGCAGGGGGTTACGAGCAGTACTTC
J gene: TRBJ2-7; V gene: TRBV6-5; D gene: .; clone size: .; CDR3 protein: CASSWTDYEQYF; CDR3 DNA: TGTGCCAGCAGTTGGACAGACTACGAGCAGTACTTC
J gene: TRBJ1-1; V gene: TRBV7-8; D gene: .; clone size: .; CDR3 protein: CASSLELGQVDTEAFF; CDR3 DNA: TGTGCCAGCAGCTTAGAGTTGGGTCAAGTCGACACTGAAGCTTTCTTT
J gene: TRBJ1-2; V gene: TRBV15; D gene: TRBD1; clone size: once; CDR3 protein: CATSITRDSPSYGYTF; CDR3 DNA: TGTGCCACCAGCATTACTCGGGACAGCCCTAGCTATGGCTACACCTTC
J gene: TRBJ2-7; V gene: TRBV6-6; D gene: .; clone size: .; CDR3 protein: CASSSLSDEQYF; CDR3 DNA: TGTGCCAGCAGTTCCCTTTCCGACGAGCAGTACTTC
J gene: TRBJ2-1; V gene: TRBV6-1; D gene: TRBD2; clone size: few; CDR3 protein: CASSEGLAGGNEQFF; CDR3 DNA: TGTGCCAGCAGTGAGGGACTAGCGGGGGGCAATGAGCAGTTCTTC
J gene: TRBJ2-5; V gene: TRBV2; D gene: TRBD2; clone size: .; CDR3 protein: CASSGTGTSGGRQWKTQYF; CDR3 DNA: TGTGCCAGCAGTGGGACCGGGACTAGCGGGGGGAGACAGTGGAAGACCCAGTACTTC
J gene: TRBJ2-3; V gene: TRBV7-2; D gene: .; clone size: once; CDR3 protein: CASRWGVGLSTDTQYF; CDR3 DNA: TGTGCCAGCAGATGGGGGGTGGGGTTAAGCACAGATACGCAGTATTTT
J gene: TRBJ2-7; V gene: TRBV5-1; D gene: TRBD2; clone size: .; CDR3 protein: CASKGEGSYEQYF; CDR3 DNA: TGCGCCAGCAAAGGGGAGGGATCCTACGAGCAGTACTTC